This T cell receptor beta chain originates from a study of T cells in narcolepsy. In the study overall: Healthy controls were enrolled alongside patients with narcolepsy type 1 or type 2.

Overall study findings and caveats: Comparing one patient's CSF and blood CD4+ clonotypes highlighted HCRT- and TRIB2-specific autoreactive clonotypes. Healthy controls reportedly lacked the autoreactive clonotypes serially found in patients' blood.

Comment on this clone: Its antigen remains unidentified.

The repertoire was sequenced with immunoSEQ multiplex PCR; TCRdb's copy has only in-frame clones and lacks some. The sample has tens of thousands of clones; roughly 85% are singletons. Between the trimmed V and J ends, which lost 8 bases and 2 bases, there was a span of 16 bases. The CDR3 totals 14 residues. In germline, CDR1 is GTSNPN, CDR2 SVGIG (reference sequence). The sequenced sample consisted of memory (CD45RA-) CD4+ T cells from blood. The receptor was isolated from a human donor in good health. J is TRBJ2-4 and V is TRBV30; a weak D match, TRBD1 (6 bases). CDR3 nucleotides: TGTGCCGGGAACAGGGTGGGAACCAAAAACATTCAGTACTTC. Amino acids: CAGNRVGTKNIQYF.